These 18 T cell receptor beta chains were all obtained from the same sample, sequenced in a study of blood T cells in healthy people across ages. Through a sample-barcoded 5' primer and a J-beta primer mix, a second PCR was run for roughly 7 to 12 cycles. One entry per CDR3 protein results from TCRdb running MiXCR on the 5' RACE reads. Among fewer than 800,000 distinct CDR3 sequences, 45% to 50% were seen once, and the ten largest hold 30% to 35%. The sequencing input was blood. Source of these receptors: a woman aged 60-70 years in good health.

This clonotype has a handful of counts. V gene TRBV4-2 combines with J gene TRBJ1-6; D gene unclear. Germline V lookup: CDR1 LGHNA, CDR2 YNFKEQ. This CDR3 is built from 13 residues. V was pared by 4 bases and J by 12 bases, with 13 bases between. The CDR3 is CASSPGLLRPLHF. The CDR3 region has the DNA TGTGCCAGCAGCCCCGGATTACTGAGACCCCTCCACTTT.

The CDR3 bases are TGTGCCAGCAGGTCAAGCACCGCCAGTTATCAAGAGACCCAGTACTTC. Protein sequence: CASRSSTASYQETQYF. This chain links TRBV4-2 with TRBJ2-5; D gene ambiguous. Germline V lookup: CDR1 LGHNA, CDR2 YNFKEQ. The CDR3 consists of 16 residues. V was trimmed by 6 bases and J by 2 bases, leaving 19 bases between them.

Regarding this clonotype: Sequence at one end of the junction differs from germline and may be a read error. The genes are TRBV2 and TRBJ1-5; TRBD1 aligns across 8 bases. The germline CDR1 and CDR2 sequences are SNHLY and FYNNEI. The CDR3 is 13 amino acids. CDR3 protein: CVSRGTGLQPQHF. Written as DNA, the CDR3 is TGTGTCAGCCGGGGGACAGGTCTCCAGCCCCAGCATTTT.

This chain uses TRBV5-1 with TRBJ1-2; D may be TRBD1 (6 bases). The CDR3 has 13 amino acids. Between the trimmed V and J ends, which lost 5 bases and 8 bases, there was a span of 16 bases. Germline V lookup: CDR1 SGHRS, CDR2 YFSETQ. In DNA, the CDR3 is TGCGCCAGCAGACCCGGACAGCCGGGAGGCTACACCTTC. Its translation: CASRPGQPGGYTF.

CDR3 in amino acids: CSVGDPRGPNYGYTF. In nucleotides, the CDR3 is TGCAGCGTTGGAGACCCAAGGGGGCCGAACTATGGCTACACCTTC. The chain combines TRBV29-1 with TRBJ1-2; TRBD1 matches at 7 bases. The CDR3 extends over 15 amino acids. Germline V lookup: CDR1 SQVTM, CDR2 ANQGSEA. The trim removed 4 bases at V and 2 bases at J, leaving 10 bases unmatched. Filled out from reference TRBV29-1 and TRBJ1-2, the complete variable domain reads SAVISQKPSRDICQRGTSLTIQCQVDSQVTMMFWYRQQPGQSLTLIATANQGSEATYESGFVIDKFPISRPNLTFSTLTVSNMSPEDSSIYLCSVGDPRGPNYGYTFGSGTRLTVV.

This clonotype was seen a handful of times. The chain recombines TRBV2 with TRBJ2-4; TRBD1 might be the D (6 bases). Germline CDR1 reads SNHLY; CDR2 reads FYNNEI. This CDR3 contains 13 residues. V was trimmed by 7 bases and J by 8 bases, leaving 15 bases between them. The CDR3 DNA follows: TGTGCCAGCACTACACAGGGACCATACATTCAGTACTTC. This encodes CASTTQGPYIQYF.

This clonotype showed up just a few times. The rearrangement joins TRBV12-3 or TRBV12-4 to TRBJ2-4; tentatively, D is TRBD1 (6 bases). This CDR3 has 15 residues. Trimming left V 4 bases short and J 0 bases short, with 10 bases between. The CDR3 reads CASSYRDLAKNIQYF. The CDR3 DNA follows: TGTGCCAGCAGTTACAGGGATTTAGCCAAAAACATTCAGTACTTC.

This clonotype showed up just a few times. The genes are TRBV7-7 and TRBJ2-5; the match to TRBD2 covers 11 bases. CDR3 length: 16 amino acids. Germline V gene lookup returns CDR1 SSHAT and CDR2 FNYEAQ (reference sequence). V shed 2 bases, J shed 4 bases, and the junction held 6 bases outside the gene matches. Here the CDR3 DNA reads TGTGCCAGCAGCTTAACACTAGCGGGAGTCGGAGAGACCCAGTACTTC. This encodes CASSLTLAGVGETQYF.

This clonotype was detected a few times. The CDR3 reads CSVPGAMGTEAFF. In DNA form, the CDR3 reads TGCAGTGTGCCAGGAGCTATGGGGACTGAAGCTTTCTTT. This chain joins TRBV20-1 and TRBJ1-1; D gene uncertain. This CDR3 has 13 residues. Germline assignment: CDR1 DFQATT and CDR2 SNEGSKA (reference sequence). Trimming removed 7 bases from V and 5 bases from J, with 17 bases in between.

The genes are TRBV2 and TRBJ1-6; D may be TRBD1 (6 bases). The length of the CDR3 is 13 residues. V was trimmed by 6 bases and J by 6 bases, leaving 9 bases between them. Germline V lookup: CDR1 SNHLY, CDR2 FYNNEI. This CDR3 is CASRGAVNSPLHF. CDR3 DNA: TGTGCCAGCAGGGGGGCAGTTAATTCACCCCTCCACTTT. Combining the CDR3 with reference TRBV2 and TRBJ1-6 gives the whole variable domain EPEVTQTPSHQVTQMGQEVILRCVPISNHLYFYWYRQILGQKVEFLVSFYNNEISEKSEIFDDQFSVERPDGSNFTLKIRSTKLEDSAMYFCASRGAVNSPLHFGNGTRLTVT.

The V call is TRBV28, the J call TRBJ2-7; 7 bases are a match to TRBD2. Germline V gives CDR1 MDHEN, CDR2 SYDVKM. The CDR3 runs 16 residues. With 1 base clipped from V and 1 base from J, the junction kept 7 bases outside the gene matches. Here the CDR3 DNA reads TGTGCCAGCAGTTTATCCCCCGGGACTAAATCCTACGAGCAGTACTTC. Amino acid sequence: CASSLSPGTKSYEQYF.

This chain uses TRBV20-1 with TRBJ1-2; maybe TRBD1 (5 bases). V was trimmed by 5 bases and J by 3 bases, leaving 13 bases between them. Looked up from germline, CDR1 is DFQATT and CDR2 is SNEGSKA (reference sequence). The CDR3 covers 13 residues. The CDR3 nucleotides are TGCAGTGCTCAGAAGGAGACAGACTATGGCTACACCTTC. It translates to CSAQKETDYGYTF.

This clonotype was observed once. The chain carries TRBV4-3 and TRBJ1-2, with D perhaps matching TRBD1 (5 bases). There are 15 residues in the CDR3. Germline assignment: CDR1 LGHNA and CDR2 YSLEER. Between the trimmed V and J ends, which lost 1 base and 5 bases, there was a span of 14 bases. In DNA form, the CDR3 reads TGCGCCAGCAGCCAAGGGGGGGACGGCGGGTATGGCTACACCTTC. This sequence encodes CASSQGGDGGYGYTF.

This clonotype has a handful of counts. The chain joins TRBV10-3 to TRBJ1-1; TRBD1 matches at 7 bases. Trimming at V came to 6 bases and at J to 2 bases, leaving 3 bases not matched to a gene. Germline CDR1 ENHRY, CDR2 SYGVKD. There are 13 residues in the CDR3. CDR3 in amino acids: CAIRGQTNTEAFF. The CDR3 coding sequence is TGTGCCATCAGGGGACAGACAAACACTGAAGCTTTCTTT.

The CDR3: CSVAGTSKFQGEYF. The CDR3, as DNA: TGCAGCGTGGCCGGGACTAGCAAGTTCCAAGGGGAGTACTTC. The V gene is TRBV29-1, the J gene TRBJ2-7; 9 positions agree with TRBD2. Losses at the gene ends were 6 bases for V and 11 bases for J; bases not matched to a gene: 17. This CDR3 comprises 14 residues. Germline loops: CDR1 SQVTM, CDR2 ANQGSEA.

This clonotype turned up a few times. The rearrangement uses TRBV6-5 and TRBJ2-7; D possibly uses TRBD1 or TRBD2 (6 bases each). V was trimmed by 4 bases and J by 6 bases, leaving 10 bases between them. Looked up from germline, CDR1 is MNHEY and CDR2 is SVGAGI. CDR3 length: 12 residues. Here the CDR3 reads CASSWGASEQYF. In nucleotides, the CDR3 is TGTGCCAGCAGTTGGGGGGCGTCCGAGCAGTACTTC.

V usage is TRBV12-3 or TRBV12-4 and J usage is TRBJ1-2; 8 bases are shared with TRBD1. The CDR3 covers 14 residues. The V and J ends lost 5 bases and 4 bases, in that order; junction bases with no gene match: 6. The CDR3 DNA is TGTGCCAGCAGTCCCGCACAGGGGGGCTATGGCTACACCTTC. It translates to CASSPAQGGYGYTF.

The CDR3 coding sequence is TGTGCCAGCAGCTTCGGTTCGACAGGTCTCTATGGCTACACCTTC. It translates to CASSFGSTGLYGYTF. The chain recombines TRBV7-8 with TRBJ1-2, with D possibly TRBD1 on 6 matching bases. V was pared by 3 bases and J by 4 bases, with 15 bases between. Germline V lookup: CDR1 SGHVS, CDR2 FQNEAQ. The CDR3 contains 15 residues. Together with reference TRBV7-8 and TRBJ1-2, the CDR3 gives the full variable domain: GAGVSQSPRYKVAKRGQDVALRCDPISGHVSLFWYQQALGQGPEFLTYFQNEAQLDKSGLPSDRFFAERPEGSVSTLKIQRTQQEDSAVYLCASSFGSTGLYGYTFGSGTRLTVV.